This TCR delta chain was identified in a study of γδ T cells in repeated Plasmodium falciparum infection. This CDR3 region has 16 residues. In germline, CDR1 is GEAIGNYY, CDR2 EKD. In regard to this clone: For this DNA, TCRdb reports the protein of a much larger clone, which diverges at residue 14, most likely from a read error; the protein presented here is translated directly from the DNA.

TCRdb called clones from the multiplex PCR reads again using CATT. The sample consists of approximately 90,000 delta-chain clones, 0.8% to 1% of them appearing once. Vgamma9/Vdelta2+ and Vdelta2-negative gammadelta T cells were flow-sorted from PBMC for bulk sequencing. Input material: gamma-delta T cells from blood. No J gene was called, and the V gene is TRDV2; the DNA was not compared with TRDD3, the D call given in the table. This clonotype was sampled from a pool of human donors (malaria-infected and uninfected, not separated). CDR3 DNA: TGTGCCTGTGACACACTGGGGGCCCGAGGGGCCGATAAATTCATCTTT. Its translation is CACDTLGARGADKFIF.